This T cell receptor (beta chain) was captured by sequencing in a study of blood T cell repertoires in COVID-19. Germline assignment: CDR1 MNHEY and CDR2 SMNVEV (reference sequence). Germline trimming cut 6 bases from V and 7 bases from J; bases unmatched to any gene: 13. The CDR3 extends over 15 amino acids. Original processing notes: Reference gene primer amplification in the assay estimated nucleated cell counts. Generated by immunoSEQ multiplex PCR, the TCRdb table keeps only in-frame clones and is missing some. V and J calls and clone size follow that table, whereas D and trimming were derived from the DNA. The sample consists of roughly 360,000 clones, around 89% of them appearing once.

This clonotype was obtained from a woman between 25 and 40 years old with acute COVID-19. The sequencing input was PBMCs or T cells enriched from blood (not recorded which). V usage is TRBV27 and J usage is TRBJ2-7, with 9 bases lining up with TRBD2. CDR3 bases: TGTGCCAGCAGGCACTTTAGCGGGGGACCGGGAGAGCAGTACTTC. Translated, it gives CASRHFSGGPGEQYF.